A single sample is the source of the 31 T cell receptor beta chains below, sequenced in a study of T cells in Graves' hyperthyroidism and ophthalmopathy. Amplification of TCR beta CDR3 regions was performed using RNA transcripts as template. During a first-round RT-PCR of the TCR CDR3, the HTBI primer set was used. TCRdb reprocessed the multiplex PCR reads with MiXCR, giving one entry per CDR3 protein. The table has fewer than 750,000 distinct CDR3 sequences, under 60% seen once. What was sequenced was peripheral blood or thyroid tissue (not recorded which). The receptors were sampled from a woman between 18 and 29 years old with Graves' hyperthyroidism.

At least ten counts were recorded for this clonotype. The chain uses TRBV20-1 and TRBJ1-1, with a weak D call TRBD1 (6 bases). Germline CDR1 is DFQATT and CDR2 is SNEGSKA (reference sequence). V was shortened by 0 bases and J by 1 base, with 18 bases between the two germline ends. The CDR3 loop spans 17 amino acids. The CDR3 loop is CSAREMDSPQGNTEAFF. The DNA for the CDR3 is TGCAGTGCTAGAGAAATGGACAGCCCGCAGGGGAACACTGAAGCTTTCTTT.

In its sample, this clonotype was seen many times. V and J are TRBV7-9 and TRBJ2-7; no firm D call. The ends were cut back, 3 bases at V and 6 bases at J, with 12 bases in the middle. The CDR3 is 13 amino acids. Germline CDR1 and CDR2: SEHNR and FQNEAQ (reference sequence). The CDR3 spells CASSFQGWGEQYF. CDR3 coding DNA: TGTGCCAGCAGCTTTCAAGGGTGGGGCGAGCAGTACTTC.

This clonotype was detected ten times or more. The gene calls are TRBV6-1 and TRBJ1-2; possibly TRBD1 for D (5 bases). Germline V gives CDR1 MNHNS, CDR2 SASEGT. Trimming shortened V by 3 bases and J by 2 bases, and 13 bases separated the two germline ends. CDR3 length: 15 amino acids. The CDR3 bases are TGTGCCAGCAGTGAGTTAGGGGAGAAGAACTATGGCTACACCTTC. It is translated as CASSELGEKNYGYTF.

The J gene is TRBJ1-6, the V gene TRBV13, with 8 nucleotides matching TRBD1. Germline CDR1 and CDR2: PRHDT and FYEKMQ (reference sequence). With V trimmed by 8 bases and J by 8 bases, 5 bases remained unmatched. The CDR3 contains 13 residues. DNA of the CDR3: TGTGCCAGCCGGACAGGGACAGATTCACCCCTCCACTTT. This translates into CASRTGTDSPLHF. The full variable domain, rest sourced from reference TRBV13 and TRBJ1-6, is AAGVIQSPRHLIKEKRETATLKCYPIPRHDTVYWYQQGPGQDPQFLISFYEKMQSDKGSIPDRFSAQQFSDYHSELNMSSLELGDSALYFCASRTGTDSPLHFGNGTRLTVT.

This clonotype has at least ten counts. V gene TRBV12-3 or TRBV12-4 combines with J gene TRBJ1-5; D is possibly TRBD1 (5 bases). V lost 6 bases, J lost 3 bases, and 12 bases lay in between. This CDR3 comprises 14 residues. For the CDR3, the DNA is TGTGCCAGCAGGGAGGGACGGAACAATCAGCCCCAGCATTTT. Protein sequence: CASREGRNNQPQHF.

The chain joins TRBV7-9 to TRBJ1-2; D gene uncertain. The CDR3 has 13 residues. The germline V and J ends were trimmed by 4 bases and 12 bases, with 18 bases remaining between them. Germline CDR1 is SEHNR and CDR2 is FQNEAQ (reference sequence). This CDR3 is CASSSGPFPGDTF. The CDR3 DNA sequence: TGTGCCAGCAGCTCCGGGCCTTTCCCTGGGGACACCTTC.

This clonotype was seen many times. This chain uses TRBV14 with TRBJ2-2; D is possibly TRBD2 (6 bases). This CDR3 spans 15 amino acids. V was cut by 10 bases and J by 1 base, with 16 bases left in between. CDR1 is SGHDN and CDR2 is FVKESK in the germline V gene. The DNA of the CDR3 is TGTGCCACCACCCCGGGGGACCTGAACACCGGGGAGCTGTTTTTT. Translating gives CATTPGDLNTGELFF.

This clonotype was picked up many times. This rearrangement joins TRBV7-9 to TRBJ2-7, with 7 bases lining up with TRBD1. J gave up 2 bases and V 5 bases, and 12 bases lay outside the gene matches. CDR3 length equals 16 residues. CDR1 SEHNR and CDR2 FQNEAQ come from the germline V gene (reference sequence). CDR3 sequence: CASSPYPTGNPYEQYF. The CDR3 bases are TGTGCCAGCAGCCCCTACCCGACAGGGAATCCCTACGAGCAGTACTTC.

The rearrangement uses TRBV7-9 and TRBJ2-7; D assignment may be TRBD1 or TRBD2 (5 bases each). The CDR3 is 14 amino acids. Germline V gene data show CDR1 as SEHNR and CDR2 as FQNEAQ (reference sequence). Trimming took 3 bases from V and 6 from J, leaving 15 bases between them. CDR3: CASSLGPLSSEQYF. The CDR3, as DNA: TGTGCCAGCAGCTTGGGACCTTTGAGCTCCGAGCAGTACTTC.

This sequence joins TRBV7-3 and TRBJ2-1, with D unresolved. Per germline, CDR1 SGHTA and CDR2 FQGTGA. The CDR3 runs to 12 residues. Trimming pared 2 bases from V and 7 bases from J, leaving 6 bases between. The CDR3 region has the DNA TGTGCCAGCAGCTTAGAGCTGAATGAGCAGTTCTTC. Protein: CASSLELNEQFF.

In DNA form, the CDR3 reads TGTGCCAGCTCACCATCACAGGGGGTCGCGACTGAAGCTTTCTTT. Its translation: CASSPSQGVATEAFF. This chain uses TRBV18 with TRBJ1-1; 8 nucleotides align to TRBD1. CDR3 length equals 15 residues. V lost 2 bases to trimming and J lost 5 bases; unmatched junction nucleotides: 7. The germline V gene encodes CDR1 KGHSH and CDR2 LQKENI.

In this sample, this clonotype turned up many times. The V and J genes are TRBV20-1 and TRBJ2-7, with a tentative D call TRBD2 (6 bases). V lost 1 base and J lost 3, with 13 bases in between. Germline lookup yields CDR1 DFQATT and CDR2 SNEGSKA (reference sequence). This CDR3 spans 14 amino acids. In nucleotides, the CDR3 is TGCAGTGCTAGAGTTAGCGGACGGCACTACGAGCAGTACTTC. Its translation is CSARVSGRHYEQYF.

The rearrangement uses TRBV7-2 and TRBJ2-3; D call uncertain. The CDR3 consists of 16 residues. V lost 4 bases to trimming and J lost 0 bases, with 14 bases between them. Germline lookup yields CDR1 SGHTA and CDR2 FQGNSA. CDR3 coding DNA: TGTGCCAGCAGCTCACGAGTGGGTTCTAGCACAGATACGCAGTATTTT. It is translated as CASSSRVGSSTDTQYF.

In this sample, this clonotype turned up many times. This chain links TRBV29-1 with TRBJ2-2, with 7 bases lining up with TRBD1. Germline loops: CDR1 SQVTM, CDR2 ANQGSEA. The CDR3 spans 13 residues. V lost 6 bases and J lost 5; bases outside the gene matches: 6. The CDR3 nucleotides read TGCAGCGTGAACAGGGGCCGAACCGGGGAGCTGTTTTTT. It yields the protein CSVNRGRTGELFF.

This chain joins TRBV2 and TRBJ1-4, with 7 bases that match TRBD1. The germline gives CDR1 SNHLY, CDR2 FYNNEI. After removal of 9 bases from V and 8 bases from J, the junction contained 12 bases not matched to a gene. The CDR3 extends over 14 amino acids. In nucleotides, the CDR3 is TGTGCCAGTGCGGGTCAGGGACAGACCGAAAAACTGTTTTTT. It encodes CASAGQGQTEKLFF.

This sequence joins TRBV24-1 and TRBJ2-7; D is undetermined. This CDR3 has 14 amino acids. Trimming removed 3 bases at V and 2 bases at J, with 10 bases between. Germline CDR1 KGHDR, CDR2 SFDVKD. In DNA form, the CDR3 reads TGTGCCACCAGTGATAACACAAAGGCCTACGAGCAGTACTTC. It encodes CATSDNTKAYEQYF.

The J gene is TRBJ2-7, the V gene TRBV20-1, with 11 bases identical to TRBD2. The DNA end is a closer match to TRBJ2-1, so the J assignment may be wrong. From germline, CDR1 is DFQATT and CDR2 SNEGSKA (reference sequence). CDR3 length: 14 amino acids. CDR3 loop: CSAVTSGSTHEQFF. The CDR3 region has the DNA TGCAGTGCGGTTACTAGCGGGAGTACCCATGAGCAGTTCTTC.

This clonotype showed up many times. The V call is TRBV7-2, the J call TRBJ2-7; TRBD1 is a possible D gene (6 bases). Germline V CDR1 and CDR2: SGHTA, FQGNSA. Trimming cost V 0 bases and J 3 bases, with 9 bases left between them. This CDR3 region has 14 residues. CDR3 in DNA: TGTGCCAGCAGCTTAGCAGAGGGGGTCTACGAGCAGTACTTC. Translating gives CASSLAEGVYEQYF.

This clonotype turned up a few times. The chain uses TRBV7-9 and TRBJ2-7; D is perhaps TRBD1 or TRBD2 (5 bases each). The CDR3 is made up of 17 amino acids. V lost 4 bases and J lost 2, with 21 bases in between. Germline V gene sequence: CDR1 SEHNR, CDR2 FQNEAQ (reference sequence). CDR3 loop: CASSSLEGQEGAYEQYF. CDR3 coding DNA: TGTGCCAGCAGCTCTTTAGAGGGGCAGGAAGGAGCCTACGAGCAGTACTTC.

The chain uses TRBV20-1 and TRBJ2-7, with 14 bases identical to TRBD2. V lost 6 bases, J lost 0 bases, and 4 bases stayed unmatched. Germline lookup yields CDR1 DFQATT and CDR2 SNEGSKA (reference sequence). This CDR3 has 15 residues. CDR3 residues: CSAHGTSGSSYEQYF. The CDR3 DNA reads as TGCAGTGCCCACGGGACTAGCGGGAGCTCCTACGAGCAGTACTTC.

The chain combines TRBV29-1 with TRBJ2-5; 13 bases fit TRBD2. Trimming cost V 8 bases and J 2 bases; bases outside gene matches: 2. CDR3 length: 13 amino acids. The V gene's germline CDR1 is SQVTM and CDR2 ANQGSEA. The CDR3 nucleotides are TGCAGCTCGGGACTAGCGGGGCAAGAGACCCAGTACTTC. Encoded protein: CSSGLAGQETQYF.

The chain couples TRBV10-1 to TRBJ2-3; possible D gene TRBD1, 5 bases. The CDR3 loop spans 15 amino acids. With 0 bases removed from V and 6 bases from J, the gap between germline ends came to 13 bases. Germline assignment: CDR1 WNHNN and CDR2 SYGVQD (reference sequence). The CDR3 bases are TGCGCCAGCAGTGAGTCTGGCAGGGCCGGGGATACGCAGTATTTT. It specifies CASSESGRAGDTQYF.

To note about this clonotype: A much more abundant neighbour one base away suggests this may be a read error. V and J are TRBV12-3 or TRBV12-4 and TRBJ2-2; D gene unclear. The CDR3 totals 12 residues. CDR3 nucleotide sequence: TGTGCCGGCAGTTCCTACACCGGGGAGCTGTTTTTT. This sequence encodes CAGSSYTGELFF.

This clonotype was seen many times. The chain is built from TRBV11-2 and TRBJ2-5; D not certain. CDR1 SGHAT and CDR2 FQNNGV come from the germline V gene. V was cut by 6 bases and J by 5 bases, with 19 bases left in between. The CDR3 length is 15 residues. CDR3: CASRETEMPGETQYF. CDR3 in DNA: TGTGCCAGCAGAGAAACAGAGATGCCTGGGGAGACCCAGTACTTC.

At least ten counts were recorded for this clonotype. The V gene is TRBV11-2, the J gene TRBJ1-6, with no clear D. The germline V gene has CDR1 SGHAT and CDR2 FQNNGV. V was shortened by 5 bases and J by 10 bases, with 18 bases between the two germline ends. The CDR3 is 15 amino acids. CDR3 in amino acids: CASSPTRSFLSPLHF. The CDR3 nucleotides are TGTGCCAGCAGCCCAACCAGAAGTTTCCTGTCACCCCTCCACTTT.

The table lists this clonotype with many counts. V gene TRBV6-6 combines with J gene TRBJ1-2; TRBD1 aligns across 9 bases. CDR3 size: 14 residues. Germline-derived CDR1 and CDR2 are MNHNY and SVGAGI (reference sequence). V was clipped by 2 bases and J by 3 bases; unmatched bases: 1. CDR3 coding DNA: TGTGCCAGCAGTTACGACAGGGGGGACTATGGCTACACCTTC. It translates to CASSYDRGDYGYTF.

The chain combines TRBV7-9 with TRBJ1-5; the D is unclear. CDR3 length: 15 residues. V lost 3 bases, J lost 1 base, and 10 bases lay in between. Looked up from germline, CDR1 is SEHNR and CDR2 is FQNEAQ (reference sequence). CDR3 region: CASSFAGDSNQPQHF. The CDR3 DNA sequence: TGTGCCAGCAGCTTTGCGGGAGACAGCAATCAGCCCCAGCATTTT.

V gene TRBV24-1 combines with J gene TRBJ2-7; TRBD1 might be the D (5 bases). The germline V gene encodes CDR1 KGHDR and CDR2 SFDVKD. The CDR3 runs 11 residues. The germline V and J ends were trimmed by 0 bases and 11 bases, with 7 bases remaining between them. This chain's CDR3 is CATSDLSGKYF. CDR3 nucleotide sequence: TGTGCCACCAGTGATTTGTCAGGGAAGTACTTC.

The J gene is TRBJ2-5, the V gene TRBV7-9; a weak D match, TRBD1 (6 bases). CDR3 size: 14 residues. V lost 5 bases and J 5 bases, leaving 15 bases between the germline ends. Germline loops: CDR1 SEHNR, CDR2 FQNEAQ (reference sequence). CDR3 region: CASSHINRVETQYF. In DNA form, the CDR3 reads TGTGCCAGCAGCCACATAAACAGGGTCGAGACCCAGTACTTC.

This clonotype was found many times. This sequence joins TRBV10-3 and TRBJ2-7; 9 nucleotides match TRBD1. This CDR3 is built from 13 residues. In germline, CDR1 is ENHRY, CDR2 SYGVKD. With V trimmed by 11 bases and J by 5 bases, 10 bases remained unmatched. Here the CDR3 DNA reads TGTGCCTCCCTACCAGGACAGGGGAACGAGCAGTACTTC. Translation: CASLPGQGNEQYF.

The CDR3 region is CATSSPPGTLNQPQHF. The CDR3 DNA follows: TGTGCCACCAGCAGTCCCCCCGGGACACTTAATCAGCCCCAGCATTTT. This chain links TRBV15 with TRBJ1-5, with TRBD1 as a possible D gene (6 bases). Germline assignment: CDR1 LNHNV and CDR2 YYDKDF (reference sequence). V dropped 3 bases and J dropped 4 bases, with 16 bases sitting between them. The CDR3 loop spans 16 amino acids.